This T cell receptor beta chain appears in the sequencing data of a study of blood T cell repertoires in COVID-19. Study as a whole: COVID-19 samples collected from the United States, Italy and Spain covered acute and convalescent phases. The analysed material was cDNA or gDNA that came from T cells, B-cell-depleted T cells, or PBMCs.

CDR1 LGHDT and CDR2 YNNKEL come from the germline V gene (reference sequence). The CDR3 has 13 amino acids. The V and J ends lost 4 bases and 5 bases respectively, with 8 bases between them. Study processing details: The assay estimated nucleated cells by amplifying reference gene primers. Clones were sequenced by immunoSEQ multiplex PCR, and TCRdb holds only the in-frame ones, with some missing. V and J calls and clone size are copied from that table; D and trimming were computed from the DNA. The data show about 400,000 clones, around 90% seen once. The gene calls are TRBV3-1 (or the pseudogene TRBV3-2) and TRBJ2-2; maybe TRBD2 (5 bases). The clonotype comes from a middle-aged man with acute or convalescent COVID-19. Source material: peripheral blood. DNA of the CDR3: TGTGCCAGCAGCCTGCTAGCAACCGGGGAGCTGTTTTTT. It specifies CASSLLATGELFF.